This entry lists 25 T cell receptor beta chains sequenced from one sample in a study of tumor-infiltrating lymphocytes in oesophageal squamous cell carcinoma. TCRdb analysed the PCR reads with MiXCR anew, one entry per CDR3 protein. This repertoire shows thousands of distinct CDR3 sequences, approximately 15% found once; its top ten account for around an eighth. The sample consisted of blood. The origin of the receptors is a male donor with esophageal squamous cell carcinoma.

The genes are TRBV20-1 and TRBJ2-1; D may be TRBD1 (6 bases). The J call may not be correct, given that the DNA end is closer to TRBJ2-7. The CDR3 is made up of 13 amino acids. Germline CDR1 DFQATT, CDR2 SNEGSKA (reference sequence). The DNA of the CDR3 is TGCAGTGCTAGAGTTGCTGCAGGGGCCGAGCAGTACTTC. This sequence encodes CSARVAAGAEQYF.

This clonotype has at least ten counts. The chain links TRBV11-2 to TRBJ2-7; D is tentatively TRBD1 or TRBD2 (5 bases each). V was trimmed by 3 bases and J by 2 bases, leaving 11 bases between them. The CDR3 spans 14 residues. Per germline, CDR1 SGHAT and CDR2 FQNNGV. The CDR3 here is CASSFGTGAYEQYF. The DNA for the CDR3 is TGTGCCAGCAGCTTCGGGACGGGTGCCTACGAGCAGTACTTC. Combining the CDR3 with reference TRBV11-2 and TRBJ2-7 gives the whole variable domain EAGVAQSPRYKIIEKRQSVAFWCNPISGHATLYWYQQILGQGPKLLIQFQNNGVVDDSQLPKDRFSAERLKGVDSTLKIQPAKLEDSAVYLCASSFGTGAYEQYFGPGTRLTVT.

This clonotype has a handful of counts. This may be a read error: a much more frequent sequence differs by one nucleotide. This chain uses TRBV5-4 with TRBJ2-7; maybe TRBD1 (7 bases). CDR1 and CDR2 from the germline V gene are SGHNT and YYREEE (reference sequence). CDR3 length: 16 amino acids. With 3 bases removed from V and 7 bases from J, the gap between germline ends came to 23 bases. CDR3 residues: CASSSPTTGTQNEQYF. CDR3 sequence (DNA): TGTGCCAGCAGCTCGCCGACGACAGGGACTCAAAATGAGCAGTACTTC. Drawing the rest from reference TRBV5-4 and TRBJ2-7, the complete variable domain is ETGVTQSPTHLIKTRGQQVTLRCSSQSGHNTVSWYQQALGQGPQFIFQYYREEENGRGNFPPRFSGLQFPNYSSELNVNALELDDSALYLCASSSPTTGTQNEQYFGPGTRLTVT.

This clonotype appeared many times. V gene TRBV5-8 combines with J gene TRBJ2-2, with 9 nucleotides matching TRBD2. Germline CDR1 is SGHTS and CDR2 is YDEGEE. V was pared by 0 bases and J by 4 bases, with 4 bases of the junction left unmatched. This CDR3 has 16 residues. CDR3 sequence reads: CASSLDAGGPTGELFF. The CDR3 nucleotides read TGTGCCAGCAGCTTGGACGCGGGGGGGCCCACCGGGGAGCTGTTTTTT.

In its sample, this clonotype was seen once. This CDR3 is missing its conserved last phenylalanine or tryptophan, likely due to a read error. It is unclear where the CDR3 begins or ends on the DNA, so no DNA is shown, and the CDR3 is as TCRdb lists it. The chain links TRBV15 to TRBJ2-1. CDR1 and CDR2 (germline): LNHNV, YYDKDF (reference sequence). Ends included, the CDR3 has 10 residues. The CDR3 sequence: CARSRLRAQL.

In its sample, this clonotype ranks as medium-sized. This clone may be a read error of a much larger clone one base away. This CDR3 is CASSLSAGTYNEQYF. The CDR3 nucleotides read TGTGCCAGCAGCTTATCGGCGGGTACCTACAATGAGCAGTACTTC. The chain joins TRBV7-6 to TRBJ2-5, with D maybe TRBD2 (5 bases). The germline gives CDR1 SGHVS, CDR2 FNYEAQ. Trimming stripped 2 bases from V and 11 bases from J, with 21 bases between. The CDR3 is 15 residues long. The full variable domain, its missing parts supplied by reference TRBV7-6 and TRBJ2-5, is GAGVSQSPRYKVTKRGQDVALRCDPISGHVSLYWYRQALGQGPEFLTYFNYEAQQDKSGLPNDRFSAERPEGSISTLTIQRTEQRDSAMYRCASSLSAGTYNEQYFGPGTRLLVL.

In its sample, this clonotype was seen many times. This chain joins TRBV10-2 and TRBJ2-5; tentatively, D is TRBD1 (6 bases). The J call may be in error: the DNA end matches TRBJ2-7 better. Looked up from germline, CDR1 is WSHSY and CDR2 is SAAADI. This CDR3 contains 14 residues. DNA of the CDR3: TGCGCCAGCAGTACAGGGACGGCCTTTTACGAGCAGTACTTC. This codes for CASSTGTAFYEQYF.

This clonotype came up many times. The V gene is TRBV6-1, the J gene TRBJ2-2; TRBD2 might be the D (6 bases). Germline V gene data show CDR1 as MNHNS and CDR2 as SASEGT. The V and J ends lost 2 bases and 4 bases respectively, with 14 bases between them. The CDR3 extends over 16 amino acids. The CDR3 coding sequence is TGTGCCAGCAGTGAATCGGGACTGGGGGTCACCGGGGAGCTGTTTTTT. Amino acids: CASSESGLGVTGELFF.

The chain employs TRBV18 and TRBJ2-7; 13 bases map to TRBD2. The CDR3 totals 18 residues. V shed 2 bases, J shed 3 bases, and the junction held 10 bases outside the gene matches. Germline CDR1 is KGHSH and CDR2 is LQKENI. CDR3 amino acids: CASSPIPGLAGTGYEQYF. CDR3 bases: TGTGCCAGCTCACCAATTCCGGGACTAGCGGGGACAGGCTACGAGCAGTACTTC.

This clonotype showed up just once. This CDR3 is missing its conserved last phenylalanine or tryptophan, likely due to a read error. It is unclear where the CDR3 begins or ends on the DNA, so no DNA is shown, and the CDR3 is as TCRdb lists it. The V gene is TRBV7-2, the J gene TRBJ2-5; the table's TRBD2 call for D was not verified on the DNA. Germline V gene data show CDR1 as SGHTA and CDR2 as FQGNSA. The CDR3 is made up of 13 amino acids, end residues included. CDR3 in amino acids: CASSRKLATVQDC.

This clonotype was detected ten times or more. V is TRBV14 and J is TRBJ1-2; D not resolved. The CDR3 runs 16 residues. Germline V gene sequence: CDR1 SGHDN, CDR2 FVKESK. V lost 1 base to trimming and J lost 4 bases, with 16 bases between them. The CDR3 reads CASSQVWWQVGYGYTF. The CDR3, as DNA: TGTGCCAGCAGCCAAGTCTGGTGGCAGGTTGGCTATGGCTACACCTTC.

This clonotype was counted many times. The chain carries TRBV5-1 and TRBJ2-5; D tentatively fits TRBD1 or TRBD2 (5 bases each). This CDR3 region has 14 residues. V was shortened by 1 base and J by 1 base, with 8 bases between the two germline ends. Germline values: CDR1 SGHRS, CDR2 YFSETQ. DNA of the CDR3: TGCGCCAGCAGCTTGAAGGGACCCCAAGAGACCCAGTACTTC. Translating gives CASSLKGPQETQYF. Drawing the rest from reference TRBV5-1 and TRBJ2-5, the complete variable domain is KAGVTQTPRYLIKTRGQQVTLSCSPISGHRSVSWYQQTPGQGLQFLFEYFSETQRNKGNFPGRFSGRQFSNSRSEMNVSTLELGDSALYLCASSLKGPQETQYFGPGTRLLVL.

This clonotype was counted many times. CDR3 in amino acids: CASSLAFRDTEAFF. Written as DNA, the CDR3 is TGCGCCAGCAGCTTGGCCTTCAGGGACACTGAAGCTTTCTTT. The V gene is TRBV5-1, the J gene TRBJ1-1; weak D call: TRBD1 (5 bases). The CDR3 is 14 amino acids. With 0 bases removed from V and 3 bases from J, the gap between germline ends came to 9 bases. CDR1 is SGHRS, CDR2 YFSETQ, per germline. Full variable domain (remainder filled in from reference TRBV5-1 and TRBJ1-1): KAGVTQTPRYLIKTRGQQVTLSCSPISGHRSVSWYQQTPGQGLQFLFEYFSETQRNKGNFPGRFSGRQFSNSRSEMNVSTLELGDSALYLCASSLAFRDTEAFFGQGTRLTVV.

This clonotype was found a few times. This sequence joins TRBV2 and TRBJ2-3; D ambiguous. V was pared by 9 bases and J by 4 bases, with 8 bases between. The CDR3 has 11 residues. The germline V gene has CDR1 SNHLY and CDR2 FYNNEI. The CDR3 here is CASQAADTQYF. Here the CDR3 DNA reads TGTGCCAGTCAGGCAGCAGATACGCAGTATTTT.

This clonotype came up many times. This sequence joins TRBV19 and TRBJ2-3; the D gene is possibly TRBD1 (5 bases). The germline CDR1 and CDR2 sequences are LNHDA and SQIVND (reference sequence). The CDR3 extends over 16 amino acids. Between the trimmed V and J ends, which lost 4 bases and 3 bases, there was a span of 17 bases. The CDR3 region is CASSRFQGPETDTQYF. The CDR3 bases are TGTGCCAGTAGTAGATTCCAGGGCCCGGAGACAGATACGCAGTATTTT.

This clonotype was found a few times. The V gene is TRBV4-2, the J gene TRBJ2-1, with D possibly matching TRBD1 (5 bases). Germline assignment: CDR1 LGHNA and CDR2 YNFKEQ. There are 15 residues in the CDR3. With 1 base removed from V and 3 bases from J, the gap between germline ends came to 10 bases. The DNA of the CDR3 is TGTGCCAGCAGCCAAGGTTCAGACAGCTACAATGAGCAGTTCTTC. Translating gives CASSQGSDSYNEQFF.

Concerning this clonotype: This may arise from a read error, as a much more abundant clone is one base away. The CDR3 loop reads CASSPGTAHNEQYF. Written as DNA, the CDR3 is TGTGCCAGCAGCCCCGGGACAGCCCACAATGAGCAGTACTTC. This chain uses TRBV11-3 with TRBJ2-5, with 7 bases aligning to TRBD1. Per germline, CDR1 SGHNT and CDR2 YENEEA. This CDR3 has 14 residues. After removal of 5 bases from V and 11 bases from J, the junction contained 14 bases not matched to a gene.

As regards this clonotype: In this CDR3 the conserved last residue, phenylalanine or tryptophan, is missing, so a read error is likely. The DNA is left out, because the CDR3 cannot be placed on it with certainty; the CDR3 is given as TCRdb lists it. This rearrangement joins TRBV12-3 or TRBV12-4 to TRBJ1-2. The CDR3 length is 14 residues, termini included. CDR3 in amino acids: CTSSLAAVNYGYTG.

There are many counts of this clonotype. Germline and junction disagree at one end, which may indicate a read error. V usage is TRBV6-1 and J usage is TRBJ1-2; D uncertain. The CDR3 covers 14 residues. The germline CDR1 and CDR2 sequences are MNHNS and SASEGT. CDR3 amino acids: CASREGYSNYGYTF. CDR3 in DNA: TGTGCCAGCAGAGAAGGCTACAGTAACTATGGCTACACCTTC.

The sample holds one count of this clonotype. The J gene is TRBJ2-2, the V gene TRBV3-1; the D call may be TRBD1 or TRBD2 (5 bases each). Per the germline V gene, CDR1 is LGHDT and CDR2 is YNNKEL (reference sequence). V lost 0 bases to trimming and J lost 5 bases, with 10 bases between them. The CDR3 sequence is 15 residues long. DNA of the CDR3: TGTGCCAGCAGCCAAGATTGGGGGAATACCGGGGAGCTGTTTTTT. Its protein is CASSQDWGNTGELFF.

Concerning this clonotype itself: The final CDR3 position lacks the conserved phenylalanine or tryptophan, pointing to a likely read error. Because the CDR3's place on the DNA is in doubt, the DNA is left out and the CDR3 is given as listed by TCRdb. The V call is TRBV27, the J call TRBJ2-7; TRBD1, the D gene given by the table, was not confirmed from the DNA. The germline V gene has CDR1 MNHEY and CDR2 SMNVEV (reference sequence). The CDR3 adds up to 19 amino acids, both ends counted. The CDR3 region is CASSRHEAGGVGYGYTFGS.

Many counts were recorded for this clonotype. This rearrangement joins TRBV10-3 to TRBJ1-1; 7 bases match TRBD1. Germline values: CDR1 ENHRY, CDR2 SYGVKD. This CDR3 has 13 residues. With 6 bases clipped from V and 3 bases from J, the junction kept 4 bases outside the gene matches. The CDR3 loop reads CAIRDRDDTEAFF. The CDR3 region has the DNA TGTGCCATCAGAGACAGGGACGACACTGAAGCTTTCTTT.

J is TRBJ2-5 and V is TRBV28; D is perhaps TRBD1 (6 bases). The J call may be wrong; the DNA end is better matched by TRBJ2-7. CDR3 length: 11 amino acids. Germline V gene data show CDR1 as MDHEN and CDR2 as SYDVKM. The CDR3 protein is CAIDQGYEQYF. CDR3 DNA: TGTGCCATCGACCAGGGGTACGAGCAGTACTTC.

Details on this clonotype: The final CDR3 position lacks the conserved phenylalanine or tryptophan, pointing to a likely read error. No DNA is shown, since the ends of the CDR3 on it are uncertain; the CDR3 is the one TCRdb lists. The CDR3 sequence: CASLTGANYGYTFGS. The chain links TRBV28 to TRBJ2-5; TRBD1, the D gene given by the table, was not confirmed from the DNA. Germline V gene data show CDR1 as MDHEN and CDR2 as SYDVKM. The CDR3 totals 15 residues, both ends included.

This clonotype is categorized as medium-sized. Written as DNA, the CDR3 is TGTGCCAGCAGCTTAGATTCTTGGCTAGCGGGCGGTGAGCAGTTCTTC. Its translation: CASSLDSWLAGGEQFF. The J gene is TRBJ2-1, the V gene TRBV11-3; TRBD2 matches 8 bases. The CDR3 runs 16 residues. Germline trimming cut 0 bases from V and 9 bases from J; bases unmatched to any gene: 10. Germline CDR1 is SGHNT and CDR2 is YENEEA.